What follows describes a single T cell receptor beta chain. The antigen remains unidentified. The sample originates from a study of cytomegalovirus exposure and HLA in healthy donors. General study points: According to reports, the classifier identified cytomegalovirus status with high specificity and sensitivity.

CDR3 size: 15 residues. The J segment lost 0 bases and the V segment lost 7 bases, leaving 3 bases of the junction unmatched. Germline-derived CDR1 and CDR2 are GTSNPN and SVGIG (reference sequence). TCRdb's copy holds only in-frame clones and misses some; the assay was immunoSEQ multiplex PCR. The profile covers 220,000 or so clones, with around nine tenths appearing a single time and 1.5% to 2.5% taken by the ten largest. Sequencing was performed on PBMCs. The TCR sequence derives from a woman under 30 in good health and CMV-seropositive. The chain is built from TRBV30 and TRBJ2-1; 13 bases map to TRBD2. The CDR3 region has the DNA TGTGCCTCAACTAGCGGGAGGGCCTCCTACAATGAGCAGTTCTTC. This encodes CASTSGRASYNEQFF.